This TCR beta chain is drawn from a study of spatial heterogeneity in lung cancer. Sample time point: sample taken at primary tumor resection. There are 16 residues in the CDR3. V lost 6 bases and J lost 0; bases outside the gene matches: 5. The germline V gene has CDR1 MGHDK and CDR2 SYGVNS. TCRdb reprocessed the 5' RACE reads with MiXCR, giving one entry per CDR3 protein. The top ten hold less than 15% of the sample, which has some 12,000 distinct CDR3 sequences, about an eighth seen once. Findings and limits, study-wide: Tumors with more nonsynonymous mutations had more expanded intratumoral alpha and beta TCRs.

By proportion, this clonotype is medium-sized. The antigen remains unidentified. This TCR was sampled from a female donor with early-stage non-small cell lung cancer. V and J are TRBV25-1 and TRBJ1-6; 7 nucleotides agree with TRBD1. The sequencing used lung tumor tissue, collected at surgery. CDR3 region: CASRQTGSSYNSPLHF. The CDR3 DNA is TGTGCCAGCAGACAGACAGGGAGCTCCTATAATTCACCCCTCCACTTT.